The present entry profiles one TCR beta chain with its context. The antigen remains undetermined. The data derive from a study of cytomegalovirus exposure and HLA in healthy donors. General observations from the study: In presence/absence analyses, roughly uniform sequencing depth across donors was assumed.

Between the trimmed V and J ends, which lost 2 bases and 6 bases, there was a span of 21 bases. The CDR3 length is 17 residues. Germline V gives CDR1 MGHRA, CDR2 YSYEKL. PCR involved 60 Vbeta and 13 Jbeta primers. Produced via immunoSEQ multiplex PCR; TCRdb's table is partial and in-frame only. The sample yields 60,000 to 65,000 clones, of which the top ten take up less than 6%. This sequence was found in a man in his thirties or forties in good health and CMV-seropositive. The chain joins TRBV4-1 to TRBJ2-3; tentative D call: TRBD2 (5 bases). The sample consisted of PBMCs. The CDR3 loop reads CASSQFHLGELGDTQYF. CDR3 DNA sequence: TGCGCCAGCAGCCAATTTCATCTCGGGGAACTGGGGGATACGCAGTATTTT.